These 21 T cell receptor beta chains were all obtained from the same sample, sequenced in a study of blood T cells in healthy people across ages. A second PCR, run for roughly 7 to 11 cycles, used a sample-barcoded 5' primer plus a J-beta primer mix. TCRdb analysed the 5' RACE reads with MiXCR anew, one entry per CDR3 protein. Here the sample spans roughly 1.9 million distinct CDR3 sequences, roughly two fifths being singletons. The sequencing input was blood. These receptors came from a human donor in good health.

This clonotype was seen a few times. V and J are TRBV6-5 and TRBJ2-7; 8 bases match TRBD1. The CDR3 runs to 15 residues. Germline V lookup: CDR1 MNHEY, CDR2 SVGAGI. J was trimmed by 2 bases and V by 4 bases; bases with no gene match: 7. In DNA, the CDR3 is TGTGCCAGCAGTTCCTACCTGGGACAGGCCTACGAGCAGTACTTC. Amino acid sequence: CASSSYLGQAYEQYF.

This clonotype was found a few times. The V and J genes are TRBV13 and TRBJ2-1; no reliable D call. Trimming took 3 bases from V and 0 from J, leaving 9 bases between them. Germline V gene sequence: CDR1 PRHDT, CDR2 FYEKMQ (reference sequence). This CDR3 has 15 residues. CDR3 loop: CASSFGRASYNEQFF. The CDR3 DNA follows: TGTGCCAGCAGCTTTGGCAGAGCCTCCTACAATGAGCAGTTCTTC.

The chain combines TRBV7-9 with TRBJ2-6; D ambiguous. V was cut by 5 bases and J by 4 bases, with 9 bases left in between. Germline V gene lookup returns CDR1 SEHNR and CDR2 FQNEAQ (reference sequence). This CDR3 has 14 amino acids. DNA for the CDR3: TGTGCCAGCAGCCCCCTCCAGGGGGCCAACGTCCTGACTTTC. This codes for CASSPLQGANVLTF.

This chain joins TRBV20-1 and TRBJ2-7, with a possible D match to TRBD2 (5 bases). V lost 3 bases and J 2 bases, leaving 14 bases between the germline ends. This CDR3 comprises 14 residues. Germline V lookup: CDR1 DFQATT, CDR2 SNEGSKA (reference sequence). DNA of the CDR3: TGCAGTGCTAGGACGGACTCAGCTACCTACGAGCAGTACTTC. Its translation is CSARTDSATYEQYF.

Points on this clonotype: The junction does not match germline at one end; this may be a read error. The J gene is TRBJ2-1, the V gene TRBV7-2; no firm D call. The CDR3 extends over 13 amino acids. Germline assignment: CDR1 SGHTA and CDR2 FQGNSA. As DNA, the CDR3 is TGTGCCGGCAGCTTATGGTCCTACAATGAGCAGTTCTTC. Translation gives CAGSLWSYNEQFF.

The chain joins TRBV6-5 to TRBJ1-2; D call uncertain. V gave up 8 bases and J gave up 4 bases, with 17 bases separating them. From germline, CDR1 is MNHEY and CDR2 SVGAGI. The CDR3 runs to 14 residues. In DNA, the CDR3 is TGTGCCAGCGCGTTGACCTTTCGAGGCTATGGCTACACCTTC. This translates into CASALTFRGYGYTF.

This clonotype was seen only a few times. V usage is TRBV4-2 and J usage is TRBJ2-7, with D unresolved. Trimming took off 0 bases at V and 0 bases at J, with 9 bases between the two ends. Germline V gene data show CDR1 as LGHNA and CDR2 as YNFKEQ. This CDR3 has 15 amino acids. The CDR3 nucleotides read TGTGCCAGCAGCCAAGATGACGGTTCCTCCTACGAGCAGTACTTC. This encodes CASSQDDGSSYEQYF.

The chain joins TRBV29-1 to TRBJ1-2; TRBD1 agrees at 8 bases. V trimming: 6 bases; J trimming: 4 bases; junction bases outside the gene matches: 7. CDR1 and CDR2 from the germline V gene are SQVTM and ANQGSEA. The CDR3 loop spans 13 amino acids. The CDR3 nucleotides read TGCAGCGTGGAGATTGACAGGGGCTATGGCTACACCTTC. Protein sequence: CSVEIDRGYGYTF.

The rearrangement joins TRBV5-6 to TRBJ2-3; D ambiguous. V lost 4 bases and J lost 3, with 12 bases in between. CDR1 and CDR2 (germline): SGHDT, YYEEEE. CDR3 length equals 14 residues. The chain's CDR3 is CASSEAHRTDTQYF. CDR3 DNA: TGTGCCAGCAGCGAAGCCCACCGTACAGATACGCAGTATTTT. Drawing the rest from reference TRBV5-6 and TRBJ2-3, the complete variable domain is DAGVTQSPTHLIKTRGQQVTLRCSPKSGHDTVSWYQQALGQGPQFIFQYYEEEERQRGNFPDRFSGHQFPNYSSELNVNALLLGDSALYLCASSEAHRTDTQYFGPGTRLTVL.

The sample holds one count of this clonotype. This chain links TRBV20-1 with TRBJ2-3, with a tentative D call TRBD2 (5 bases). The CDR3 extends over 15 amino acids. CDR1 is DFQATT, CDR2 SNEGSKA, per germline (reference sequence). Between the trimmed V and J ends, which lost 6 bases and 4 bases, there was a span of 20 bases. The DNA for the CDR3 is TGCAGTGCGCGCGAGGGAGTATCCCACGCAGATACGCAGTATTTT. Translated, it gives CSAREGVSHADTQYF.

This clonotype was picked up a small number of times. This chain links TRBV20-1 with TRBJ2-1; 7 bases align to TRBD2. Germline loops: CDR1 DFQATT, CDR2 SNEGSKA (reference sequence). The ends lost 3 bases at V and 7 bases at J; junction bases unmatched: 9. The CDR3 sequence is 14 residues long. Here the CDR3 reads CSASWGGVGNEQFF. The CDR3 DNA reads TGCAGTGCTAGCTGGGGGGGTGTGGGGAATGAGCAGTTCTTC.

This clonotype has only a few counts. The chain employs TRBV4-3 and TRBJ2-5, with D perhaps matching TRBD1 (6 bases). The ends were cut back, 2 bases at V and 0 bases at J, with 10 bases in the middle. The CDR3 is 15 amino acids. Germline V lookup: CDR1 LGHNA, CDR2 YSLEER. CDR3 DNA sequence: TGCGCCAGCAGCCAACGAACAGGGAACCAAGAGACCCAGTACTTC. It is translated as CASSQRTGNQETQYF.

The chain joins TRBV6-5 to TRBJ1-2, with 9 positions matching TRBD1. J lost 5 bases, V lost 5 bases, and 6 bases had no gene match. This CDR3 has 14 amino acids. From germline, CDR1 is MNHEY and CDR2 SVGAGI. CDR3 DNA: TGTGCCAGCAGTCGGACAGGGGTACAATATGGCTACACCTTC. It is translated as CASSRTGVQYGYTF.

The rearrangement joins TRBV7-9 to TRBJ2-6; tentative D call: TRBD1 (5 bases). The CDR3 loop spans 17 amino acids. V was cut by 0 bases and J by 3 bases, with 12 bases left in between. Germline V gene sequence: CDR1 SEHNR, CDR2 FQNEAQ (reference sequence). The CDR3 DNA reads TGTGCCAGCAGCTTAGCGGGGCGGCTCAGTGGGGCCAACGTCCTGACTTTC. Residues: CASSLAGRLSGANVLTF.

This clonotype has more than one count but fewer than ten. This sequence joins TRBV11-2 and TRBJ1-2; 7 nucleotides line up with TRBD1. The germline gives CDR1 SGHAT, CDR2 FQNNGV. J gave up 8 bases and V 0 bases, and 6 bases lay outside the gene matches. The CDR3 spans 14 residues. CDR3 coding DNA: TGTGCCAGCAGCTTAGATCCCACAGGGGAGGGCTACACCTTC. It translates to CASSLDPTGEGYTF.

The rearrangement links TRBV5-1 to TRBJ1-6; 7 bases line up with TRBD1. The CDR3 consists of 14 residues. The V gene end was trimmed by 4 bases and the J gene end by 10 bases; junction bases not matched to a gene: 8. Germline V lookup: CDR1 SGHRS, CDR2 YFSETQ. In nucleotides, the CDR3 is TGCGCCAGCAGCATACAACAGGGGAACTCACCCCTCCACTTT. Translation gives CASSIQQGNSPLHF.

The rearrangement uses TRBV6-2 or TRBV6-3 and TRBJ1-2; D remains ambiguous. CDR1 is MNHEY and CDR2 is SVGEGT in the germline V gene. Between the trimmed V and J ends, which lost 6 bases and 5 bases, there was a span of 19 bases. The length of the CDR3 is 15 residues. CDR3 sequence: CASSSPGVLNYGYTF. The CDR3, as DNA: TGTGCCAGCAGCTCCCCGGGTGTCCTCAATTATGGCTACACCTTC.

This clonotype was counted only a few times. The rearrangement uses TRBV11-3 and TRBJ2-4, with unresolved D. The CDR3 runs to 15 residues. Germline V gene sequence: CDR1 SGHNT, CDR2 YENEEA. V lost 5 bases, J lost 4 bases, and 15 bases lay in between. The CDR3 sequence is CASSPGLTEKNIQYF. CDR3 DNA: TGTGCCAGCAGCCCCGGGCTAACGGAAAAAAACATTCAGTACTTC.

This clonotype was picked up a small number of times. This sequence joins TRBV29-1 and TRBJ1-2; 9 bases are shared with TRBD1. With 4 bases clipped from V and 8 bases from J, the junction kept 2 bases outside the gene matches. This CDR3 has 11 amino acids. Germline CDR1 and CDR2: SQVTM and ANQGSEA. The CDR3 DNA reads TGCAGCGTTGGGGACAGGGAGGGCTACACCTTC. Translation gives CSVGDREGYTF. Drawing the rest from reference TRBV29-1 and TRBJ1-2, the complete variable domain is SAVISQKPSRDICQRGTSLTIQCQVDSQVTMMFWYRQQPGQSLTLIATANQGSEATYESGFVIDKFPISRPNLTFSTLTVSNMSPEDSSIYLCSVGDREGYTFGSGTRLTVV.

The V and J genes are TRBV29-1 and TRBJ2-7, with TRBD2 matching 10 bases. Trimming removed 4 bases from V and 4 bases from J; junction bases left unmatched: 1. The CDR3 is 12 residues long. Germline V gene data show CDR1 as SQVTM and CDR2 as ANQGSEA. The CDR3 nucleotides read TGCAGCGTTGTACTAGCGGGGTACGAGCAGTACTTC. Translated: CSVVLAGYEQYF.

Many counts were recorded for this clonotype. This chain links TRBV6-1 with TRBJ2-5; D is uncertain. The CDR3 runs to 13 residues. The germline CDR1 and CDR2 sequences are MNHNS and SASEGT. The germline V and J ends were trimmed by 6 bases and 0 bases, with 8 bases remaining between them. CDR3 amino acids: CASSYYNQETQYF. The CDR3 DNA reads as TGTGCCAGCAGCTACTATAACCAAGAGACCCAGTACTTC.